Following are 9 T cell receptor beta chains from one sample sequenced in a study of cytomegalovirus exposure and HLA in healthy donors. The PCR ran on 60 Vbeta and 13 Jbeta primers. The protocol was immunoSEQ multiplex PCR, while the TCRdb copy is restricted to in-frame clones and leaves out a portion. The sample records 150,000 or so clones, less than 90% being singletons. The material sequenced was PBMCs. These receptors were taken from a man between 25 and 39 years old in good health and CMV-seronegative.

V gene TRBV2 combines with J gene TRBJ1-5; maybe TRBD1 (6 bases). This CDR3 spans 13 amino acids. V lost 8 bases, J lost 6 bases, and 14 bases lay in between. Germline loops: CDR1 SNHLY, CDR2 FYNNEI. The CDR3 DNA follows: TGTGCCAGCCAGAACAGGGTCGCTCAGCCCCAGCATTTT. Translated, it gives CASQNRVAQPQHF. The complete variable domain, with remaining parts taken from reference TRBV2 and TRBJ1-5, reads EPEVTQTPSHQVTQMGQEVILRCVPISNHLYFYWYRQILGQKVEFLVSFYNNEISEKSEIFDDQFSVERPDGSNFTLKIRSTKLEDSAMYFCASQNRVAQPQHFGDGTRLSIL.

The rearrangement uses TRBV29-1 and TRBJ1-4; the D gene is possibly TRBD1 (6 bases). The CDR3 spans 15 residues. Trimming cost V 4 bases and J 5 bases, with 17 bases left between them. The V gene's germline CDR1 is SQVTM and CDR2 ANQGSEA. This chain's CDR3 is CSVGAPGGANEKLFF. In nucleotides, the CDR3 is TGCAGCGTTGGGGCCCCGGGGGGCGCCAATGAAAAACTGTTTTTT. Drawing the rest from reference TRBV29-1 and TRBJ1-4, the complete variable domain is SAVISQKPSRDICQRGTSLTIQCQVDSQVTMMFWYRQQPGQSLTLIATANQGSEATYESGFVIDKFPISRPNLTFSTLTVSNMSPEDSSIYLCSVGAPGGANEKLFFGSGTQLSVL.

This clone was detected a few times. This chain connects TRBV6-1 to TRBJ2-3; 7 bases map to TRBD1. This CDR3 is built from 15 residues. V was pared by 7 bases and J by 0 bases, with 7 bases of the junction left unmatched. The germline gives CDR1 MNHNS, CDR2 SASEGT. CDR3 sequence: CASTEGAGSTDTQYF. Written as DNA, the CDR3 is TGTGCCAGCACAGAGGGGGCAGGGAGCACAGATACGCAGTATTTT.

The CDR3 here is CASSLALGQGARGASYEQYF. The CDR3, as DNA: TGCGCCAGCAGCTTGGCTTTAGGACAGGGGGCGAGAGGGGCCTCCTACGAGCAGTACTTC. This sequence joins TRBV5-1 and TRBJ2-7; the match to TRBD1 covers 11 bases. The junction had 14 bases not matched to a gene; V was cut back by 0 bases and J by 0 bases. The CDR3 runs 20 residues. Germline V lookup: CDR1 SGHRS, CDR2 YFSETQ.

The CDR3 DNA sequence: TGTGCCATCAGAGATACCCCCGGGACTAGCGGGCCCGGGGTAGCCGGGGAGCTGTTTTTT. Encoded protein: CAIRDTPGTSGPGVAGELFF. This chain connects TRBV10-3 to TRBJ2-2, with 12 nucleotides matching TRBD2. Germline loops: CDR1 ENHRY, CDR2 SYGVKD. After removal of 6 bases from V and 6 bases from J, the junction contained 20 bases not matched to a gene. The CDR3 spans 20 residues.

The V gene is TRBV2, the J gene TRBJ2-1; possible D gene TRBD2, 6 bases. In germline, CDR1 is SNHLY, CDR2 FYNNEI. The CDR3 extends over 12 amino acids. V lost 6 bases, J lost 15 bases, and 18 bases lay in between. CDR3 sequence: CASSGAGLVPFF. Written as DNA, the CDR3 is TGTGCCAGCAGCGGAGCGGGTCTGGTTCCGTTCTTC.

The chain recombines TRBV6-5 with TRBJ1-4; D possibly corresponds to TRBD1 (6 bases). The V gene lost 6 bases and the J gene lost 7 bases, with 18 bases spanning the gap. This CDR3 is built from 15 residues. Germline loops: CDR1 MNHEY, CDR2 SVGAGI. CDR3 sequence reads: CASSPTGRGGEKLFF. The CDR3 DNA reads TGTGCCAGCAGCCCGACAGGCCGAGGGGGTGAAAAACTGTTTTTT.

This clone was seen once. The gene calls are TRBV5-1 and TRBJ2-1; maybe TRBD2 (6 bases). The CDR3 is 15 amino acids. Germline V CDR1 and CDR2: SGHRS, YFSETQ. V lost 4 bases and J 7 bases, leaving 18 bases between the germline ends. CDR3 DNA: TGCGCCAGCAGCGGCCGGGGGATTAGAGGGAATGAGCAGTTCTTC. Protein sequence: CASSGRGIRGNEQFF.

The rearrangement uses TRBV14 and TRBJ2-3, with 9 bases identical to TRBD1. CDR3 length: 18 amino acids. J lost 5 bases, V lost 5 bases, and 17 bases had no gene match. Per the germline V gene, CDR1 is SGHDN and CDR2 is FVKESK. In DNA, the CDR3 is TGTGCCAGCAGCTCAATCGGGCCGGGACAGGGTCCTAGAGATACGCAGTATTTT. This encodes CASSSIGPGQGPRDTQYF.